Given below is one T cell receptor (beta chain) in context. It has no known antigen specificity. No qualities accompany the bases; no much larger clone lies one base away. This entry is derived from a study of shared clonotypes between healthy human individuals (dated by TCRdb to between 2020 and 2021). Regarding the complete study: Three men and a couple of women, aged 18 to 49 years, made up the cohort. For each donor, CD4 naive and CD4 memory were each given three plates, CD8 naive was given two plates, and CD8 memory was given one plate. Between about 0.9 and 9 billion PBMCs per donor were obtained by leukapheresis. To increase sequencing depth and limit assay-specific biases, different laboratories used diverse techniques to prepare libraries and sequence TCR repertoires. To estimate repertoire size and how much clonotypes are shared between individuals, the study performed deep sequencing of blood TCR repertoires from a few healthy adults. Paper-wide results and their limitations: Naive subsets generally had larger estimated clonotype richness than memory subsets did. The small number of donors limited the genetic and exposure-history diversity represented. Even with the large sequencing depth, rarefaction of the sorted-subset datasets indicated that sequencing was incomplete. Sharing across a handful of donors was observed for roughly 5.4% of naive CD4, around 3.5% of naive CD8, over 2% of memory CD4, and approximately 0.41% of memory CD8 clonotypes. Compared with non-shared clonotypes, clonotypes shared by all four sorted-subset donors had higher generation probabilities. Pairwise subsampling indicated that sequencing depth was expected to affect the degree of clonotype sharing among donors. Sampling was restricted to blood, and TCR repertoires in tissues likely differ from the TCR repertoires found in blood.

Healthy HIV-negative adults with no recently reported acute infections or vaccinations were included as donors. Every donor was a Caucasian adult residing in Nashville, Tennessee, USA. CD4+ T cells were enriched by magnetic negative selection; naive cells were then positively selected on CD45RA, and the negative fraction formed the memory subset. After blood collection by leukapheresis, PBMCs were isolated using Ficoll-Histopaque density gradient centrifugation and then cryopreserved in the vapor phase of liquid nitrogen. Purity and quantity of every magnetically sorted T cell population were checked by analytical flow cytometry. Genomic DNA was isolated from every sorted fraction and measured by UV absorbance on a Nanodrop 2000c. Using the deep immunoSEQ assay, TCR CDR3 regions were amplified from genomic DNA by multiplex PCR. Genomic DNA extracted from each cell subset was distributed evenly over all wells of several immunoSEQ 96-well plates, and each plate served as one replicate. For sorted subsets, 200 ng of genomic DNA, equivalent to 25,000 to 35,000 T cell genomes, went into each replicate PCR. The purified libraries were quantified using a Qubit 3.0 fluorometer, sized with a Bioanalyzer 2100, and then quantified again using the KAPA Library Quantification kit. Every immunoSEQ 96-well plate was sequenced on a dedicated single-read 150-cycle Illumina NextSeq 550 flow cell. In the source study's methods: Because the immunoSEQ output included only junctional sequences and no quality scores, the filtering could not be the same as the filtering used for full-length reads. Sequences were annotated with PyIR, a Python wrapper for IgBLAST v1.9, and V/J genes and CDR3 were assigned using IMGT germline references. Reads were removed for weak V/J assignments (E-value above 1e-6), missing CDR3, stop codons, out-of-frame junctions, or ambiguous translated residues. V3J clonotypes were defined as sequences sharing an identical inferred V gene, J gene, and CDR3 amino acid sequence. The percentage overlap between two repertoires was calculated by dividing the number of shared unique clonotypes by the size of the smaller repertoire. Three approaches were used to assess repertoire richness: RTK rarefaction, the Chao1 estimator, and Recon v2.1 estimates of unobserved clonotypes. For all TCRbeta clonotypes obtained by the gDNA method from several donors, generation probabilities were computed with OLGA. The clones in this table, taken by TCRdb from immuneACCESS, are in-frame only. Not every clone is retained; where verified, under half of the shortfall comes from an unresolved V gene, and the cause of the rest is unknown. D and trimming come from the DNA, and the V and J calls and clone size come from that table. This sample is represented by 1,500,000 or so clones; 98% of them were singletons. About 0.34% of the sample belongs to the ten largest clones.

Compared with germline, V lacks 0 bases and J lacks 6 bases; bases without a gene match: 6. The CDR3 covers 15 residues, taking in both the cysteine and the phenylalanine. Only the CDR3 portion is preserved as DNA: 45 bases, with reading frame beginning at the first base. Reading the germline V gene gives CDR1 SGHVS and CDR2 FNYEAQ. The rearrangement combines TRBV7-6 with TRBJ2-3, with TRBD1 matching 7 junction bases. Sequencing was performed on naive CD4+ T cells sorted from blood. The sample's cell subset or site label is to be understood as: CD45RA+ positively selected. The origin of this receptor is a man aged 25-45 years in good health. The bases read TGTGCCAGCAGCTTAGCGGCAGGGGGTATGGATACGCAGTATTTT. It encodes CASSLAAGGMDTQYF.